This T cell receptor (beta chain) was sequenced in a study of a mutant IDH1 vaccine in newly diagnosed glioma. The wider study: Treated patients had a mean age of approximately 40 years and a roughly 60% male, around 38% female split. Overall study findings and caveats: Whatever changes occurred in top peripheral T cell clonotypes seemed unrelated to pseudoprogression.

Assay: immunoSEQ multiplex PCR; the TCRdb copy retains only in-frame clones and omits some. The repertoire holds some 47,000 clones, with 81% as singletons. Germline V gene lookup returns CDR1 LNHNV and CDR2 YYDKDF (reference sequence). Trimming shortened V by 5 bases and J by 7 bases, and 19 bases separated the two germline ends. The CDR3 runs 15 residues. As to time point: week 35, safety follow-up. Every single dose of the vaccine, 300 ug of mutant IDH1 20-mer peptide, came with topical imiquimod. At weeks 1, 3, 5, 7, 11, 15, 19 and 23, patients received a vaccination, eight in all. Each astrocytoma in the donors was new, WHO grade 3 or 4, IDH1-mutant and ATRX-lost. Regarding this clone: What it binds is not known.

The chain employs TRBV15 and TRBJ2-3; possibly TRBD1 or TRBD2 for D (7 bases each). This specimen consisted of PBMCs, obtained from a glioma patient whose treatment included an IDH1 peptide vaccine. The sequence was obtained from a woman between 40 and 50 years old with glioma. Some clones in this sample may be carry-over from other donors' samples. Written as DNA, the CDR3 is TGTGCCACCAGCCCCCCTTCAGGGGGGGTGAATACGCAGTATTTT. This translates into CATSPPSGGVNTQYF.